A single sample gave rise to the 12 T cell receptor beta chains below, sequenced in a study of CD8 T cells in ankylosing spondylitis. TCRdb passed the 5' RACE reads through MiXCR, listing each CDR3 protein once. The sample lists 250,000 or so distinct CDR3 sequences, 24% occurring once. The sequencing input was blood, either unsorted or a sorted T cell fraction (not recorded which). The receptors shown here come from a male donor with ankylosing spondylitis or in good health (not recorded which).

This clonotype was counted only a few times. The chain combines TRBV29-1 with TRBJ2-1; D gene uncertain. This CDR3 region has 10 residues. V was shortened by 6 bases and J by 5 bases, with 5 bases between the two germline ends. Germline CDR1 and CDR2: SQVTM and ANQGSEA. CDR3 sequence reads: CSVIDNEQFF. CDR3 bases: TGCAGCGTGATAGACAATGAGCAGTTCTTC.

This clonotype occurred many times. The CDR3 here is CSAQSAVGVSDTQYF. The CDR3 bases are TGCAGTGCCCAGTCGGCCGTGGGCGTTTCAGATACGCAGTATTTT. This chain joins TRBV20-1 and TRBJ2-3; no clear D gene. V dropped 6 bases and J dropped 4 bases, with 20 bases sitting between them. The CDR3 is 15 amino acids. Germline CDR1 reads DFQATT; CDR2 reads SNEGSKA (reference sequence).

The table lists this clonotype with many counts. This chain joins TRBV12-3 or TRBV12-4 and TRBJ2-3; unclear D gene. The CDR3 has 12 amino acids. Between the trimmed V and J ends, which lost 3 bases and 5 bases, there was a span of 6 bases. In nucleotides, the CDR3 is TGTGCCAGCAGTTTGGGTCAAGATACGCAGTATTTT. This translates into CASSLGQDTQYF.

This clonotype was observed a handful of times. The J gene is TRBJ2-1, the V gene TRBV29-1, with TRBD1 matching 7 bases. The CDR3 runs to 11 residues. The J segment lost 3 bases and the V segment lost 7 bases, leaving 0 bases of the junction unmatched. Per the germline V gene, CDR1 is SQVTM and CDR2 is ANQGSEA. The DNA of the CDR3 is TGCAGCGCAGGGGGCTACAATGAGCAGTTCTTC. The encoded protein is CSAGGYNEQFF.

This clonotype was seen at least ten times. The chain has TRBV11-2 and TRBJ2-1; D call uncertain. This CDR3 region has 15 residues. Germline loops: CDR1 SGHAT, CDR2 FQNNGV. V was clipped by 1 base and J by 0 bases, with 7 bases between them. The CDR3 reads CASSLGSPSYNEQFF. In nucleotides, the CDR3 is TGTGCCAGCAGCTTAGGGTCCCCCTCCTACAATGAGCAGTTCTTC.

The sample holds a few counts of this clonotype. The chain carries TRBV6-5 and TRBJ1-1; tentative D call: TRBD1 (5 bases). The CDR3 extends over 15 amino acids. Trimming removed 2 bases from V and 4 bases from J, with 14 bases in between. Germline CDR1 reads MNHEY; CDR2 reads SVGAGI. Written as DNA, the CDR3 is TGTGCCAGCAGTTACCTTGCAGGGAAGGGCACTGAAGCTTTCTTT. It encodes CASSYLAGKGTEAFF.

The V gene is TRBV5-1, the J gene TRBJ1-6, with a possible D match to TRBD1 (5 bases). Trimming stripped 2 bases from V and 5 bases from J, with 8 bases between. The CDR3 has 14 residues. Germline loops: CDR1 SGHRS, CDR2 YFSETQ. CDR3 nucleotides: TGCGCCAGCAGCTTCACACAGGATAATTCACCCCTCCACTTT. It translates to CASSFTQDNSPLHF.

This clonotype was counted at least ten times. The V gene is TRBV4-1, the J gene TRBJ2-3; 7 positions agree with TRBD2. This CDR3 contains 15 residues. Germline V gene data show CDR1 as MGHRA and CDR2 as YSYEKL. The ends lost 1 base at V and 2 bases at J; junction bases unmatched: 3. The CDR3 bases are TGCGCCAGCAGCCAAGGGCTAGCGGCCACAGATACGCAGTATTTT. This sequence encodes CASSQGLAATDTQYF.

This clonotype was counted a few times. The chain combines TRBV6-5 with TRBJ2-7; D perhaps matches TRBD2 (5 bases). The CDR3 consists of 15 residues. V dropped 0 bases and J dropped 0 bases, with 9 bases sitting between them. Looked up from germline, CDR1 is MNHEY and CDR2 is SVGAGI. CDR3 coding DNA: TGTGCCAGCAGTTACTCGGAGAGGGTCTCCTACGAGCAGTACTTC. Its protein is CASSYSERVSYEQYF.

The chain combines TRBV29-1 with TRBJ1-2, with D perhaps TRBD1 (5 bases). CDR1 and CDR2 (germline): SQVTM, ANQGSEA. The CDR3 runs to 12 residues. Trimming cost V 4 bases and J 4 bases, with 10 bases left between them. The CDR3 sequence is CSVVQGSYGYTF. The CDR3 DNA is TGCAGCGTTGTGCAGGGATCCTATGGCTACACCTTC.

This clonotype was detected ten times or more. The CDR3 is CASSLASTGELFF. CDR3 sequence (DNA): TGTGCCAGCAGTTTAGCTAGCACCGGGGAGCTGTTTTTT. V is TRBV12-3 or TRBV12-4 and J is TRBJ2-2; D is ambiguous. V lost 0 bases and J 4 bases, leaving 3 bases between the germline ends. CDR3 length: 13 residues.

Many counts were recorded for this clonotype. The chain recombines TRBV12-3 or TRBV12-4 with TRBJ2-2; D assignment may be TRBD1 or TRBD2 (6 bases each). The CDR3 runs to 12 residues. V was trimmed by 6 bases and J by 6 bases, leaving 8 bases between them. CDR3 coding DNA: TGTGCCAGCAGAAGGGGGGCCGGGGAGCTGTTTTTT. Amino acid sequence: CASRRGAGELFF.